Listed here are 5 T cell receptor beta chains from one sample, sequenced in a study of identical twins. MiXCR was run by TCRdb on the 5' RACE reads, yielding one entry per CDR3 protein. The sample gives under 500,000 distinct CDR3 sequences, about 13% of which show up once; more than 0.8% is in the top ten. This same sample was also part of a study on yellow fever vaccine responses in identical twins.

Sequencing was carried out using CD4+ T cells sorted from blood. These receptors originate from a woman between 18 and 30 years old in good health.

CDR3 bases: TGTGCCAGCAGCCCTTGGACAGGGGCGCTATACAATGAGCAGTTCTTC. It yields the protein CASSPWTGALYNEQFF. The chain recombines TRBV7-2 with TRBJ2-1; 9 bases match TRBD1. V lost 5 bases, J lost 4 bases, and 9 bases stayed unmatched. There are 16 residues in the CDR3. Germline lookup yields CDR1 SGHTA and CDR2 FQGNSA.

The gene calls are TRBV9 and TRBJ2-3; D may match TRBD1 or TRBD2 (5 bases each). The V and J ends lost 6 bases and 2 bases respectively, with 13 bases between them. The CDR3 has 14 residues. Germline CDR1 SGDLS, CDR2 YYNGEE. The DNA for the CDR3 is TGTGCCAGCAAGGGACGGCTCCCCACAGATACGCAGTATTTT. It yields the protein CASKGRLPTDTQYF.

The V call is TRBV9, the J call TRBJ2-3; TRBD1 aligns across 7 bases. In germline, CDR1 is SGDLS, CDR2 YYNGEE. This CDR3 region has 15 residues. Unmatched junction bases numbered 2, after V lost 0 bases and J lost 1 base. CDR3 sequence reads: CASSVATGGTDTQYF. The CDR3, as DNA: TGTGCCAGCAGCGTAGCTACAGGGGGCACAGATACGCAGTATTTT.

This clonotype was counted at least ten times. The chain couples TRBV7-9 to TRBJ2-7; D is ambiguous. In germline, CDR1 is SEHNR, CDR2 FQNEAQ (reference sequence). V was clipped by 3 bases and J by 5 bases, with 14 bases between them. The length of the CDR3 is 14 residues. The CDR3 coding sequence is TGTGCCAGCAGCTTCGGAGTTTCTAGGGACGAGCAGTACTTC. It encodes CASSFGVSRDEQYF.

This clonotype showed up just a few times. The rearrangement uses TRBV15 and TRBJ2-3, with 7 bases matching TRBD2. Germline CDR1 reads LNHNV; CDR2 reads YYDKDF (reference sequence). Trimming took 1 base from V and 3 from J; bases not matched to a gene: 7. The CDR3 is made up of 16 amino acids. The CDR3 spells CATSRGAGVTTDTQYF. DNA for the CDR3: TGTGCCACCAGCAGAGGCGCGGGAGTGACGACAGATACGCAGTATTTT.